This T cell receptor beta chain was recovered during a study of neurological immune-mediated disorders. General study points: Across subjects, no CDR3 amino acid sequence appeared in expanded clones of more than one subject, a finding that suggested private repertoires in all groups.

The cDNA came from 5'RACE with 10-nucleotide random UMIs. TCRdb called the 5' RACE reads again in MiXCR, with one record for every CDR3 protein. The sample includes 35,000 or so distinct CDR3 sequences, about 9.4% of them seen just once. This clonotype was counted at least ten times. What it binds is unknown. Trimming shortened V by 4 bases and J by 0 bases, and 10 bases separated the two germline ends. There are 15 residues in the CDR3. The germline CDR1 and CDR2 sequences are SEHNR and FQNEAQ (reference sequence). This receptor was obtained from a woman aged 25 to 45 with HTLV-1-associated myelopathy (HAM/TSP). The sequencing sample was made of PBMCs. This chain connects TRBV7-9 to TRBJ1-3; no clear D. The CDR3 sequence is CASSWVWSSGNTIYF. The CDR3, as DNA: TGTGCCAGCAGCTGGGTGTGGAGCTCTGGAAACACCATATATTTT.